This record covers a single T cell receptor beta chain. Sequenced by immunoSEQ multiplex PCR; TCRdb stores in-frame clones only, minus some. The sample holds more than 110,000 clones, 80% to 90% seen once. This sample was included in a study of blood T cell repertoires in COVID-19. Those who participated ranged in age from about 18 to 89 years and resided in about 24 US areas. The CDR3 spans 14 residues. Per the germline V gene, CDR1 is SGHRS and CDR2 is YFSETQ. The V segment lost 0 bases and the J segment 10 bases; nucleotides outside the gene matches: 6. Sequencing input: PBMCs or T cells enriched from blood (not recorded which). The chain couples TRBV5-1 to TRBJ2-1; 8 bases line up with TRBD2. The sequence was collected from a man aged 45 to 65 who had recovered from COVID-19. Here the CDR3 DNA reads TGCGCCAGCAGCTTGGGGGTAGCGGGGTTGGAGCAGTTCTTC. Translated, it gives CASSLGVAGLEQFF.